This T cell receptor (beta chain) was obtained from a study of shared clonotypes between healthy human individuals. Study-level background: Donor composition was two women and three men, aged 18 to 49.

Some clones are missing from TCRdb's copy, which holds only in-frame ones; the method was immunoSEQ multiplex PCR. The data hold about 1 million clones, with under 80% observed a single time. The CDR3 loop spans 15 amino acids. The V gene's germline CDR1 is ENHRY and CDR2 SYGVKD. V shed 3 bases and J 4 bases; nucleotides not matched to a gene: 4. The chain is built from TRBV10-3 and TRBJ2-1; 9 bases map to TRBD2. This sequence originates from a young man in good health. The sequencing sample was made of memory CD4+ T cells sorted from blood. Described subset: CD45RA-negative fraction. The CDR3 region has the DNA TGTGCCATCAGTGAACAAGCGGGGGGTTACAATGAGCAGTTCTTC. It yields the protein CAISEQAGGYNEQFF.